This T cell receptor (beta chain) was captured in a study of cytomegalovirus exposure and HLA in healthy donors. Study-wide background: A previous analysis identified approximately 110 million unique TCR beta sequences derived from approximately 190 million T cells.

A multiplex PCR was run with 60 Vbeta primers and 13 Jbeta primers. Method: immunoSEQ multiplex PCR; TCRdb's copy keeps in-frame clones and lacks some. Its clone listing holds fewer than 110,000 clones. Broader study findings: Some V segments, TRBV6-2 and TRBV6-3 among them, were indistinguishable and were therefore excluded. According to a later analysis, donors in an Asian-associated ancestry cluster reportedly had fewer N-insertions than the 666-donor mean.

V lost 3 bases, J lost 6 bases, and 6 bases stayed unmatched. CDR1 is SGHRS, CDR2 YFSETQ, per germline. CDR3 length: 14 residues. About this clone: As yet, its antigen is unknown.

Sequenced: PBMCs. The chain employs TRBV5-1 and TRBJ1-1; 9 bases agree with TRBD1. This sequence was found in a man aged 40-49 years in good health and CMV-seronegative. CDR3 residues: CASSYGQGLPEAFF. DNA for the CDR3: TGCGCCAGCAGCTATGGACAGGGGCTCCCTGAAGCTTTCTTT.